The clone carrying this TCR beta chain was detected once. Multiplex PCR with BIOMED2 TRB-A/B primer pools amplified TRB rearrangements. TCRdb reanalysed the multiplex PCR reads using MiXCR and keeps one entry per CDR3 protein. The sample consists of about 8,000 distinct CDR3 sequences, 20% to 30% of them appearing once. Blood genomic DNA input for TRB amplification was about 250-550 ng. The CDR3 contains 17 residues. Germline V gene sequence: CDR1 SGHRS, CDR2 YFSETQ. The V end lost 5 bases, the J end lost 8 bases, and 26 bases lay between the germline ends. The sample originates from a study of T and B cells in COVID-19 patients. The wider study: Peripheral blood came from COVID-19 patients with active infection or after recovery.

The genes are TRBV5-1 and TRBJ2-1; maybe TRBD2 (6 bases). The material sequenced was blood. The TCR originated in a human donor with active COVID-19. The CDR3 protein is CASSDPNPAGLTDEQFF. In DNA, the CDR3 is TGCGCCAGCAGTGACCCGAACCCAGCGGGTCTTACCGATGAGCAGTTCTTC.